The 2 T cell receptor beta chains given below trace back to one sample, sequenced in a study of OX40 agonist ivuxolimab in advanced cancers. This table comes from immunoSEQ multiplex PCR, and its TCRdb copy is limited to in-frame clones, with some not included. This table has around 73,000 clones, approximately 90% appearing once. Source: CD4+ or CD8+ T cells sorted from blood, taken in a trial of the OX40 agonist ivuxolimab. All receptors come from an adult with an advanced solid tumor such as melanoma, head and neck, liver or kidney cancer.

The rearrangement uses TRBV9 and TRBJ2-7, with D tentatively TRBD2 (5 bases). Germline V CDR1 and CDR2: SGDLS, YYNGEE. The CDR3 is made up of 13 amino acids. Trimming removed 4 bases at V and 7 bases at J, with 15 bases between. CDR3 bases: TGTGCCAGCAGCCCCGCCGAGGGTCGAGAGCAGTACTTC. Its translation is CASSPAEGREQYF.

The chain recombines TRBV9 with TRBJ1-2, with 7 bases that match TRBD1. V shed 4 bases, J shed 2 bases, and the junction held 8 bases outside the gene matches. The CDR3 loop spans 15 amino acids. Per the germline V gene, CDR1 is SGDLS and CDR2 is YYNGEE. This chain's CDR3 is CASSTRTGANYGYTF. CDR3 nucleotides: TGTGCCAGCAGCACTCGGACAGGCGCCAACTATGGCTACACCTTC.